These 12 T cell receptor beta chains were sequenced from one sample in a study of blood T cell repertoires in COVID-19. Generated by immunoSEQ multiplex PCR, the TCRdb table keeps only in-frame clones and is missing some. This table holds around 90,000 clones, more than 80% found once. Sequenced input: peripheral blood. The receptor set was obtained from a human donor in a cohort sampled during active COVID-19.

The rearrangement uses TRBV11-2 and TRBJ1-1, with TRBD1 as a possible D gene (6 bases). The length of the CDR3 is 14 residues. V was pared by 1 base and J by 1 base, with 7 bases between. Germline CDR1 and CDR2: SGHAT and FQNNGV. The CDR3 coding sequence is TGTGCCAGCAGCTTAGCACAGGGGAACACTGAAGCTTTCTTT. This sequence encodes CASSLAQGNTEAFF.

The CDR3 loop is CSVALFGDSYNEQFF. The DNA for the CDR3 is TGCAGCGTTGCTCTTTTTGGGGACAGTTACAATGAGCAGTTCTTC. The J gene is TRBJ2-1, the V gene TRBV29-1, with TRBD1 matching 7 bases. The CDR3 length is 15 residues. Germline-derived CDR1 and CDR2 are SQVTM and ANQGSEA. V dropped 4 bases and J dropped 4; count of bases not matched to a gene: 10.

This sequence joins TRBV3-1 (or the pseudogene TRBV3-2) and TRBJ2-3; perhaps TRBD2 as D (5 bases). Germline V gives CDR1 LGHDT, CDR2 YNNKEL (reference sequence). Trimming removed 3 bases from V and 2 bases from J, with 21 bases in between. This CDR3 is 18 amino acids long. For the CDR3, the DNA is TGTGCCAGCAGCCATAGTCGAGGGCACTATTACCTCACAGATACGCAGTATTTT. Amino acids: CASSHSRGHYYLTDTQYF.

V and J are TRBV2 and TRBJ1-5; TRBD1 aligns across 9 bases. The CDR3 is 15 amino acids. V dropped 5 bases and J dropped 7; count of bases not matched to a gene: 9. Germline values: CDR1 SNHLY, CDR2 FYNNEI. The CDR3 DNA follows: TGTGCCAGCAGTCAGACAGGGGGTGCAAGGCAGCCCCAGCATTTT. It specifies CASSQTGGARQPQHF.

The rearrangement uses TRBV5-4 and TRBJ2-5, with TRBD1 identical over 7 bases. Germline V gene lookup returns CDR1 SGHNT and CDR2 YYREEE (reference sequence). The CDR3 contains 14 residues. The V segment lost 3 bases and the J segment 0 bases; nucleotides outside the gene matches: 2. The CDR3 here is CASSSGQYQETQYF. The CDR3 region has the DNA TGTGCCAGCAGCTCGGGACAGTACCAAGAGACCCAGTACTTC.

The chain has TRBV10-3 and TRBJ1-1; D remains ambiguous. The CDR3 runs 14 residues. The V gene lost 1 base and the J gene lost 1 base, with 7 bases spanning the gap. Looked up from germline, CDR1 is ENHRY and CDR2 is SYGVKD. This CDR3 is CAISEYGSNTEAFF. The CDR3 DNA sequence: TGTGCCATCAGTGAGTACGGGTCGAACACTGAAGCTTTCTTT.

Only one count was recorded for this clone. The chain couples TRBV5-1 to TRBJ1-1; TRBD1 matches 8 bases. With 3 bases clipped from V and 5 bases from J, the junction kept 9 bases outside the gene matches. Germline CDR1 and CDR2: SGHRS and YFSETQ. The CDR3 length is 15 residues. The CDR3 DNA reads TGCGCCAGCAGCTCCATCACAGGGGGAGGAACTGAAGCTTTCTTT. Translated, it gives CASSSITGGGTEAFF. Variable domain in full (rest from reference TRBV5-1 and TRBJ1-1): KAGVTQTPRYLIKTRGQQVTLSCSPISGHRSVSWYQQTPGQGLQFLFEYFSETQRNKGNFPGRFSGRQFSNSRSEMNVSTLELGDSALYLCASSSITGGGTEAFFGQGTRLTVV.

The chain links TRBV6-5 to TRBJ1-4, with 7 bases aligning to TRBD1. V shed 6 bases and J 8 bases; nucleotides not matched to a gene: 9. CDR3 length equals 14 residues. Germline-derived CDR1 and CDR2 are MNHEY and SVGAGI. The CDR3 protein is CASRRQGGNEKLFF. The CDR3 bases are TGTGCCAGCAGACGACAGGGAGGAAACGAAAAACTGTTTTTT.

The chain joins TRBV6-2 or TRBV6-3 to TRBJ1-2; D not resolved. Trimming stripped 5 bases from V and 0 bases from J, with 13 bases between. Germline CDR1 and CDR2: MNHEY and SVGEGT. The CDR3 loop spans 15 amino acids. The CDR3 loop reads CASSVPGKANYGYTF. The CDR3 bases are TGTGCCAGCAGTGTTCCGGGGAAGGCTAACTATGGCTACACCTTC.

J is TRBJ2-2 and V is TRBV6-5; 7 nucleotides match TRBD1. This CDR3 spans 14 amino acids. Per germline, CDR1 MNHEY and CDR2 SVGAGI. V was pared by 11 bases and J by 0 bases, with 6 bases of the junction left unmatched. CDR3 in DNA: TGTGCCTCAAGGGGGCAGGCGAACACCGGGGAGCTGTTTTTT. Translating it yields CASRGQANTGELFF.

This clone has only one observation. CDR3 DNA sequence: TGTGCCAGCAGCCCCGCTATTCCGTCCTACGAGCAGTACTTC. This sequence encodes CASSPAIPSYEQYF. This rearrangement joins TRBV7-2 to TRBJ2-7, with D unresolved. The germline V and J ends were trimmed by 5 bases and 1 base, with 12 bases remaining between them. Germline CDR1 and CDR2: SGHTA and FQGNSA. The CDR3 runs 14 residues.

The rearrangement joins TRBV7-2 to TRBJ1-2; D is uncertain. Looked up from germline, CDR1 is SGHTA and CDR2 is FQGNSA. The CDR3 consists of 14 residues. V lost 5 bases to trimming and J lost 2 bases, with 12 bases between them. The CDR3 bases are TGTGCCAGCAGCCCCGAACGAGAGAACTATGGCTACACCTTC. Its protein product is CASSPERENYGYTF. The entire variable domain, with the rest obtained from reference TRBV7-2 and TRBJ1-2, is as follows: GAGVSQSPSNKVTEKGKDVELRCDPISGHTALYWYRQSLGQGLEFLIYFQGNSAPDKSGLPSDRFSAERTGGSVSTLTIQRTQQEDSAVYLCASSPERENYGYTFGSGTRLTVV.